The clone carrying this T cell receptor beta chain was recorded only once. This record comes from a study of blood T cell repertoires in COVID-19. Sequencing was performed with immunoSEQ multiplex PCR; in TCRdb, only in-frame clones are kept and a portion is missing. The top ten clones hold 6.5% to 9% of a sample with 88,000 or so clones, around 88% of them seen once. Germline loops: CDR1 KGHSH, CDR2 LQKENI. V shed 6 bases and J 8 bases; nucleotides not matched to a gene: 9. The CDR3 covers 15 residues. The rearrangement joins TRBV18 to TRBJ2-1, with 11 bases that match TRBD1. This clonotype originated in a man aged 55 to 70 with acute or convalescent COVID-19. What was sequenced was peripheral blood. CDR3 residues: CASSHGQGAGDEQFF. CDR3 nucleotide sequence: TGTGCCAGCTCCCACGGACAGGGGGCAGGGGATGAGCAGTTCTTC.